The next 31 T cell receptor beta chains were all read from a single sample in a study of lymphopenia after photon versus proton radiotherapy. Measured with immunoSEQ multiplex PCR; TCRdb has only the in-frame clones, and not every one. The repertoire holds 52,000 or so clones, 92% seen once, with about 20% in the top ten. Sequenced material: peripheral blood, taken from a patient treated with photon-based radiotherapy. These receptors were collected from a woman aged 40 to 50 with cholangiocarcinoma.

The chain employs TRBV2 and TRBJ1-1, with D possibly being TRBD1 (5 bases). V shed 8 bases and J shed 4 bases, with 23 bases lying between them. Germline V lookup: CDR1 SNHLY, CDR2 FYNNEI. The CDR3 loop spans 16 amino acids. The CDR3 is CASLIPGLPLPTEAFF. The CDR3 DNA sequence: TGTGCCAGCCTTATCCCGGGACTCCCCCTACCCACTGAAGCTTTCTTT.

This chain connects TRBV5-4 to TRBJ2-1; D possibly corresponds to TRBD2 (6 bases). Germline V gene sequence: CDR1 SGHNT, CDR2 YYREEE (reference sequence). Trimming pared 0 bases from V and 6 bases from J, leaving 13 bases between. This CDR3 has 15 residues. CDR3 residues: CASSLARLGGNEQFF. The CDR3 DNA follows: TGTGCCAGCAGCTTGGCACGTCTGGGAGGCAATGAGCAGTTCTTC.

V and J are TRBV6-6 and TRBJ2-7; 8 nucleotides line up with TRBD2. CDR3 length equals 14 residues. CDR1 is MNHNY and CDR2 is SVGAGI in the germline V gene (reference sequence). Trimming took 0 bases from V and 3 from J; bases not matched to a gene: 1. CDR3 in amino acids: CASSYSSGNYEQYF. The CDR3 region has the DNA TGTGCCAGCAGTTACTCTAGCGGGAACTACGAGCAGTACTTC.

This sequence joins TRBV6-6 and TRBJ2-2; the D is unclear. Deletions cut 0 bases from V and 7 bases from J, with 6 bases between. Germline lookup yields CDR1 MNHNY and CDR2 SVGAGI (reference sequence). This CDR3 comprises 13 residues. The DNA for the CDR3 is TGTGCCAGCAGTTACTCGAATCTCGGGGAGCTGTTTTTT. Residues: CASSYSNLGELFF.

The J gene is TRBJ2-7, the V gene TRBV15; D is unresolved. The CDR3 length is 14 residues. Germline V lookup: CDR1 LNHNV, CDR2 YYDKDF (reference sequence). V shed 0 bases and J shed 7 bases, with 13 bases lying between them. CDR3 coding DNA: TGTGCCACCAGCAGAGATCTATCCTTGGGGGAGCAGTACTTC. This gives the protein CATSRDLSLGEQYF.

The chain combines TRBV13 with TRBJ2-7, with D perhaps assigned TRBD1 or TRBD2 (5 bases each). Germline assignment: CDR1 PRHDT and CDR2 FYEKMQ (reference sequence). Trimming took off 5 bases at V and 0 bases at J, with 11 bases between the two ends. The CDR3 is 14 residues long. The CDR3 spells CASSPRDGSYEQYF. In DNA, the CDR3 is TGTGCCAGCAGCCCTCGGGACGGCTCCTACGAGCAGTACTTC.

This chain uses TRBV14 with TRBJ1-5; a weak D match, TRBD1 (6 bases). This CDR3 spans 12 amino acids. Per the germline V gene, CDR1 is SGHDN and CDR2 is FVKESK. Trimming cost V 5 bases and J 7 bases, with 9 bases left between them. Here the CDR3 DNA reads TGTGCCAGCAGCTCACAGGGCCAGCCCCAGCATTTT. It encodes CASSSQGQPQHF.

V is TRBV5-6 and J is TRBJ2-3; TRBD2 matches at 9 bases. V lost 4 bases to trimming and J lost 6 bases; unmatched junction nucleotides: 12. Germline V gene lookup returns CDR1 SGHDT and CDR2 YYEEEE. The CDR3 has 16 amino acids. CDR3 region: CASSTGSGGRLDTQYF. CDR3 nucleotides: TGTGCCAGCAGCACGGGTAGCGGGGGACGCTTGGATACGCAGTATTTT. The full variable domain, with the rest looked up from reference TRBV5-6 and TRBJ2-3, is DAGVTQSPTHLIKTRGQQVTLRCSPKSGHDTVSWYQQALGQGPQFIFQYYEEEERQRGNFPDRFSGHQFPNYSSELNVNALLLGDSALYLCASSTGSGGRLDTQYFGPGTRLTVL.

This chain joins TRBV19 and TRBJ1-1; TRBD1 matches 10 bases. The CDR3 spans 15 residues. Germline V CDR1 and CDR2: LNHDA, SQIVND (reference sequence). V shed 5 bases and J 5 bases; nucleotides not matched to a gene: 8. The CDR3 reads CASSPGRTGGTEAFF. Here the CDR3 DNA reads TGTGCCAGTAGTCCAGGGAGGACAGGGGGGACTGAAGCTTTCTTT.

The gene calls are TRBV19 and TRBJ1-1; D gene ambiguous. V gave up 3 bases and J gave up 1 base, with 6 bases separating them. Germline V gene lookup returns CDR1 LNHDA and CDR2 SQIVND (reference sequence). The CDR3 length is 13 residues. The CDR3 coding sequence is TGTGCCAGTAGTATTTCCAAGAACACTGAAGCTTTCTTT. Its translation: CASSISKNTEAFF. Drawing the rest from reference TRBV19 and TRBJ1-1, the complete variable domain is DGGITQSPKYLFRKEGQNVTLSCEQNLNHDAMYWYRQDPGQGLRLIYYSQIVNDFQKGDIAEGYSVSREKKESFPLTVTSAQKNPTAFYLCASSISKNTEAFFGQGTRLTVV.

The chain has TRBV7-2 and TRBJ1-2, with a weak D call TRBD1 (5 bases). The CDR3 runs to 16 residues. Trimming stripped 4 bases from V and 0 bases from J, with 15 bases between. The V gene's germline CDR1 is SGHTA and CDR2 FQGNSA. CDR3 protein: CASSSGRGTANYGYTF. CDR3 sequence (DNA): TGTGCCAGCAGCTCAGGGAGGGGTACAGCTAACTATGGCTACACCTTC.

The chain combines TRBV19 with TRBJ1-2; 8 bases agree with TRBD1. This CDR3 has 15 amino acids. J was trimmed by 3 bases and V by 4 bases; bases with no gene match: 7. Germline V lookup: CDR1 LNHDA, CDR2 SQIVND (reference sequence). The CDR3 sequence: CASSTGLQGDYGYTF. CDR3 DNA sequence: TGTGCCAGTAGTACCGGCTTACAGGGGGACTATGGCTACACCTTC.

The rearrangement joins TRBV4-3 to TRBJ1-4, with D hard to call. CDR3 length equals 12 residues. Deletions cut 4 bases from V and 9 bases from J, with 9 bases between. The V gene's germline CDR1 is LGHNA and CDR2 YSLEER. CDR3: CASSPSVQKLFF. Written as DNA, the CDR3 is TGCGCCAGCAGCCCCTCAGTGCAAAAACTGTTTTTT.

V usage is TRBV2 and J usage is TRBJ2-3; 10 positions match TRBD2. CDR1 is SNHLY and CDR2 is FYNNEI in the germline V gene. V gave up 3 bases and J gave up 4 bases; unmatched junction bases: 7. The CDR3 is 16 amino acids. CDR3 in amino acids: CASSDPLAGDPDTQYF. The CDR3 DNA reads TGTGCCAGCAGTGACCCTCTAGCGGGGGACCCAGATACGCAGTATTTT.

This chain links TRBV9 with TRBJ1-1, with D perhaps TRBD1 (5 bases). This CDR3 is 14 amino acids long. V lost 0 bases to trimming and J lost 6 bases, with 12 bases between them. Germline V gene sequence: CDR1 SGDLS, CDR2 YYNGEE. CDR3 in amino acids: CASSVGGVASEAFF. In nucleotides, the CDR3 is TGTGCCAGCAGCGTAGGGGGGGTGGCCTCTGAAGCTTTCTTT.

The V gene is TRBV6-1, the J gene TRBJ1-1; no firm D call. CDR3 size: 14 residues. Germline CDR1 MNHNS, CDR2 SASEGT. The V end was cut by 1 base, the J end by 1 base, with 7 bases between. The CDR3 protein is CASSEVARNTEAFF. CDR3 in DNA: TGTGCCAGCAGTGAAGTGGCGCGGAACACTGAAGCTTTCTTT.

The chain employs TRBV7-8 and TRBJ2-3; D perhaps matches TRBD1 (6 bases). CDR3 size: 14 residues. The V and J ends lost 5 bases and 4 bases respectively, with 13 bases between them. The germline V gene has CDR1 SGHVS and CDR2 FQNEAQ. The CDR3 region has the DNA TGTGCCAGCAGCGCACAGGGAGCAGCAGATACGCAGTATTTT. Its protein product is CASSAQGAADTQYF.

V usage is TRBV19 and J usage is TRBJ1-4; D remains unclear. CDR3 length: 16 amino acids. Germline lookup yields CDR1 LNHDA and CDR2 SQIVND (reference sequence). V lost 0 bases and J lost 7, with 15 bases in between. CDR3 nucleotide sequence: TGTGCCAGTAGTATAGATTGGAAAGGGAAGTCTGAAAAACTGTTTTTT. It translates to CASSIDWKGKSEKLFF.

This clone is a singleton in its sample. The gene calls are TRBV9 and TRBJ2-1; a possible D gene is TRBD1 (6 bases). The CDR3 is 13 amino acids. Trimming shortened V by 0 bases and J by 7 bases, and 8 bases separated the two germline ends. Germline V lookup: CDR1 SGDLS, CDR2 YYNGEE. This CDR3 reads CASSVGGGNEQFF. In DNA, the CDR3 is TGTGCCAGCAGCGTAGGAGGGGGAAATGAGCAGTTCTTC.

In DNA, the CDR3 is TGTGCCACCCGAGGGGGACAGCGTAATGAAAAACTGTTTTTT. Translating it yields CATRGGQRNEKLFF. J is TRBJ1-4 and V is TRBV28, with 7 bases lining up with TRBD1. The V segment lost 10 bases and the J segment 4 bases; nucleotides outside the gene matches: 9. The V gene's germline CDR1 is MDHEN and CDR2 SYDVKM. There are 14 residues in the CDR3. The full variable domain, completed using reference TRBV28 and TRBJ1-4, is DVKVTQSSRYLVKRTGEKVFLECVQDMDHENMFWYRQDPGLGLRLIYFSYDVKMKEKGDIPEGYSVSREKKERFSLILESASTNQTSMYLCATRGGQRNEKLFFGSGTQLSVL.

This chain joins TRBV7-9 and TRBJ2-7; a weak D match, TRBD1 (5 bases). This CDR3 spans 11 amino acids. The germline gives CDR1 SEHNR, CDR2 FQNEAQ (reference sequence). Between the trimmed V and J ends, which lost 5 bases and 7 bases, there was a span of 9 bases. CDR3 amino acids: CASSRQLEQYF. Written as DNA, the CDR3 is TGTGCCAGCAGCCGACAGCTTGAGCAGTACTTC.

The CDR3 DNA reads as TGTGCCAGCAGTGAAGGAGGATTCAGCGGGGAGCTGTTTTTT. Its protein product is CASSEGGFSGELFF. This chain links TRBV6-1 with TRBJ2-2, with no clear D. The germline gives CDR1 MNHNS, CDR2 SASEGT. V lost 1 base and J lost 7, with 10 bases in between. The CDR3 consists of 14 residues.

The V call is TRBV9, the J call TRBJ1-3, with D uncertain. CDR3 size: 16 residues. CDR1 and CDR2 from the germline V gene are SGDLS and YYNGEE. V lost 0 bases and J lost 2, with 12 bases in between. For the CDR3, the DNA is TGTGCCAGCAGCGTAGCTGGCTCTGAGGCTGGAAACACCATATATTTT. Translating gives CASSVAGSEAGNTIYF.

CDR3 sequence: CASSPVGQNYGYTF. The CDR3 coding sequence is TGTGCCAGCAGCCCGGTCGGCCAGAACTATGGCTACACCTTC. V and J are TRBV7-8 and TRBJ1-2; D unresolved. The CDR3 sequence is 14 residues long. Germline loops: CDR1 SGHVS, CDR2 FQNEAQ. The V end was cut by 5 bases, the J end by 2 bases, with 12 bases between.

The chain has TRBV7-2 and TRBJ2-2; 7 nucleotides agree with TRBD2. Germline assignment: CDR1 SGHTA and CDR2 FQGNSA. This CDR3 contains 14 residues. V trimming: 11 bases; J trimming: 5 bases; junction bases outside the gene matches: 11. The CDR3 bases are TGTGCCGGGTCAAGCGGGATAAGGACCGGGGAGCTGTTTTTT. The encoded protein is CAGSSGIRTGELFF.

The chain has TRBV6-5 and TRBJ2-7; D not certain. Germline V gene data show CDR1 as MNHEY and CDR2 as SVGAGI. The CDR3 extends over 13 amino acids. The germline V and J ends were trimmed by 0 bases and 4 bases, with 7 bases remaining between them. CDR3 amino acids: CASSYSLKYEQYF. CDR3 DNA: TGTGCCAGCAGTTACTCCCTTAAATACGAGCAGTACTTC.

J is TRBJ1-2 and V is TRBV2; D is undetermined. This CDR3 region has 11 residues. Germline V CDR1 and CDR2: SNHLY, FYNNEI. V lost 4 bases and J 7 bases, leaving 7 bases between the germline ends. CDR3 DNA: TGTGCCAGCAGTGCCCCAGGTGGCTACACCTTC. Its translation is CASSAPGGYTF.

CDR3 DNA: TGTGCCTGGAGAAGACAGGGAAACTCTGGAAACACCATATATTTT. Amino acid sequence: CAWRRQGNSGNTIYF. The chain is built from TRBV30 and TRBJ1-3, with 7 nucleotides matching TRBD1. Trimming cost V 3 bases and J 0 bases; bases outside gene matches: 5. CDR1 and CDR2 (germline): GTSNPN, SVGIG (reference sequence). The CDR3 totals 15 residues. Combining the CDR3 with reference TRBV30 and TRBJ1-3 gives the whole variable domain SQTIHQWPATLVQPVGSPLSLECTVEGTSNPNLYWYRQAAGRGLQLLFYSVGIGQISSEVPQNLSASRPQDRQFILSSKKLLLSDSGFYLCAWRRQGNSGNTIYFGEGSWLTVV.

The V gene is TRBV7-9, the J gene TRBJ2-1; perhaps TRBD2 as D (5 bases). Germline CDR1 SEHNR, CDR2 FQNEAQ (reference sequence). Trimming left V 4 bases short and J 9 bases short, with 16 bases between. The CDR3 length is 14 residues. Here the CDR3 reads CASSSNSGSSEQFF. CDR3 bases: TGTGCCAGCAGCTCTAACTCGGGGAGCAGTGAGCAGTTCTTC.

V usage is TRBV30 and J usage is TRBJ1-2; D not certain. Trimming removed 0 bases at V and 5 bases at J, with 13 bases between. The CDR3 is 14 residues long. Germline values: CDR1 GTSNPN, CDR2 SVGIG (reference sequence). The CDR3 sequence: CAWSVRGNGYGYTF. The CDR3 DNA is TGTGCCTGGAGTGTAAGAGGTAATGGATATGGCTACACCTTC.

The rearrangement joins TRBV5-6 to TRBJ2-1, with TRBD2 matching 7 bases. Trimming removed 1 base from V and 3 bases from J; junction bases left unmatched: 7. Looked up from germline, CDR1 is SGHDT and CDR2 is YYEEEE. This CDR3 comprises 16 residues. The chain's CDR3 is CASSLSGSGRYNEQFF. CDR3 nucleotides: TGTGCCAGCAGCTTGTCAGGTAGCGGGCGCTACAATGAGCAGTTCTTC.